These 19 T cell receptor beta chains came from one sample sequenced in a study of cytomegalovirus exposure and HLA in healthy donors. Sequencing was performed with immunoSEQ multiplex PCR; in TCRdb, only in-frame clones are kept and a portion is missing. The table lists around 100,000 clones, approximately 81% of them singletons, with 20% to 25% in the top ten. The sequencing sample was made of PBMCs. The receptors stem from a man aged 18-30 years in good health and CMV-seropositive.

The V gene is TRBV9, the J gene TRBJ2-3; D is ambiguous. In germline, CDR1 is SGDLS, CDR2 YYNGEE. The CDR3 loop spans 13 amino acids. V lost 0 bases to trimming and J lost 6 bases, with 8 bases between them. The CDR3 sequence: CASSVASMDTQYF. CDR3 nucleotide sequence: TGTGCCAGCAGCGTAGCTAGTATGGATACGCAGTATTTT.

This chain joins TRBV5-1 and TRBJ2-7, with 7 nucleotides matching TRBD1. V gave up 2 bases and J gave up 0 bases; unmatched junction bases: 2. CDR1 is SGHRS and CDR2 is YFSETQ in the germline V gene. The CDR3 loop spans 14 amino acids. The CDR3, as DNA: TGCGCCAGCAGCTTAGGGGACAGCTCCTACGAGCAGTACTTC. Its protein product is CASSLGDSSYEQYF.

The chain employs TRBV9 and TRBJ2-1; TRBD2 agrees at 15 bases. V trimming: 0 bases; J trimming: 4 bases; junction bases outside the gene matches: 5. Germline V gene data show CDR1 as SGDLS and CDR2 as YYNGEE. The CDR3 loop spans 18 amino acids. CDR3 DNA: TGTGCCAGCAGCGTAGTAGGGGGGACTAGCGGGGGGTACAATGAGCAGTTCTTC. As protein: CASSVVGGTSGGYNEQFF.

The chain uses TRBV7-3 and TRBJ2-1; TRBD2 is a possible D gene (6 bases). The V and J ends lost 5 bases and 1 base respectively, with 15 bases between them. The V gene's germline CDR1 is SGHTA and CDR2 FQGTGA. This CDR3 spans 16 amino acids. Here the CDR3 reads CASSQQVGGSYNEQFF. The CDR3 nucleotides read TGTGCCAGCAGCCAACAGGTCGGGGGATCCTACAATGAGCAGTTCTTC.

This chain uses TRBV9 with TRBJ1-2; 12 bases are a match to TRBD1. The CDR3 is 17 amino acids. CDR1 is SGDLS, CDR2 YYNGEE, per germline. With 0 bases clipped from V and 8 bases from J, the junction kept 11 bases outside the gene matches. CDR3 protein: CASSVEGQGAEYKGYTF. The CDR3 region has the DNA TGTGCCAGCAGCGTAGAGGGACAGGGGGCGGAATACAAAGGCTACACCTTC. The whole variable domain, remainder taken from reference TRBV9 and TRBJ1-2, is DSGVTQTPKHLITATGQRVTLRCSPRSGDLSVYWYQQSLDQGLQFLIQYYNGEERAKGNILERFSAQQFPDLHSELNLSSLELGDSALYFCASSVEGQGAEYKGYTFGSGTRLTVV.

This clone has just a few counts. V and J are TRBV18 and TRBJ2-5; 7 nucleotides align to TRBD1. The CDR3 runs to 15 residues. Unmatched junction bases numbered 3, after V lost 0 bases and J lost 2 bases. Germline CDR1 reads KGHSH; CDR2 reads LQKENI. Here the CDR3 DNA reads TGTGCCAGCTCACCACCCGGGACAGTACAAGAGACCCAGTACTTC. It specifies CASSPPGTVQETQYF.

The chain has TRBV11-2 and TRBJ1-4, with D perhaps TRBD1 (5 bases). V lost 0 bases and J 7 bases, leaving 15 bases between the germline ends. The CDR3 totals 16 residues. From germline, CDR1 is SGHAT and CDR2 FQNNGV. The CDR3 DNA follows: TGTGCCAGCAGCTTAGATGAAGCGTGGGGGGGTGAAAAACTGTTTTTT. Amino acid sequence: CASSLDEAWGGEKLFF.

The rearrangement joins TRBV19 to TRBJ2-7; D gene uncertain. The CDR3 spans 15 residues. V dropped 5 bases and J dropped 6 bases, with 20 bases sitting between them. Per the germline V gene, CDR1 is LNHDA and CDR2 is SQIVND (reference sequence). CDR3 coding DNA: TGTGCCAGTAGTCCGTGGGTCAGAGGAATTTGCGAGCAGTACGTC. Amino acids: CASSPWVRGICEQYV.

The V gene is TRBV27, the J gene TRBJ2-1, with TRBD1 identical over 7 bases. CDR1 and CDR2 (germline): MNHEY, SMNVEV (reference sequence). The CDR3 extends over 15 amino acids. V lost 4 bases, J lost 2 bases, and 5 bases stayed unmatched. The CDR3 DNA follows: TGTGCCAGCAGTTATAGGGGGCCCCCCTACAATGAGCAGTTCTTC. Translation gives CASSYRGPPYNEQFF.

The J gene is TRBJ2-3, the V gene TRBV4-2; a possible D gene is TRBD1 (5 bases). The CDR3 sequence is 14 residues long. Trimming pared 2 bases from V and 2 bases from J, leaving 8 bases between. Germline values: CDR1 LGHNA, CDR2 YNFKEQ. For the CDR3, the DNA is TGTGCCAGCAGCCAATCAGGGATCACAGATACGCAGTATTTT. This codes for CASSQSGITDTQYF.

V is TRBV7-2 and J is TRBJ1-1; 7 bases line up with TRBD1. The CDR3 is made up of 14 amino acids. The germline gives CDR1 SGHTA, CDR2 FQGNSA. V lost 5 bases to trimming and J lost 5 bases; unmatched junction nucleotides: 8. This CDR3 reads CASSDTGVGTEAFF. The DNA of the CDR3 is TGTGCCAGCAGCGATACAGGGGTTGGGACTGAAGCTTTCTTT.

This chain connects TRBV4-1 to TRBJ2-7; D possibly corresponds to TRBD2 (6 bases). V gave up 1 base and J gave up 2 bases, with 12 bases separating them. Germline loops: CDR1 MGHRA, CDR2 YSYEKL. The CDR3 spans 15 residues. The CDR3 protein is CASSQVRLATYEQYF. The CDR3 DNA reads as TGCGCCAGCAGCCAAGTTAGGCTAGCGACCTACGAGCAGTACTTC.

This clone showed up just once. The genes are TRBV5-1 and TRBJ2-6; D remains unclear. Germline CDR1 is SGHRS and CDR2 is YFSETQ. This CDR3 region has 14 residues. Between the trimmed V and J ends, which lost 4 bases and 0 bases, there was a span of 5 bases. The CDR3 sequence: CASSPSSGANVLTF. The CDR3, as DNA: TGCGCCAGCAGCCCCAGCTCTGGGGCCAACGTCCTGACTTTC.

The V call is TRBV5-6, the J call TRBJ2-2; D gene unclear. The CDR3 sequence is 16 residues long. V was shortened by 0 bases and J by 3 bases, with 12 bases between the two germline ends. The germline V gene has CDR1 SGHDT and CDR2 YYEEEE. The CDR3, as DNA: TGTGCCAGCAGCTTGGAACTGTACGGAGACACCGGGGAGCTGTTTTTT. Amino acid sequence: CASSLELYGDTGELFF.

This clone was observed at least ten times. The chain recombines TRBV6-1 with TRBJ2-5; D is perhaps TRBD2 (5 bases). V was clipped by 7 bases and J by 0 bases, with 6 bases between them. The CDR3 spans 12 residues. Germline V gene data show CDR1 as MNHNS and CDR2 as SASEGT. The CDR3: CASIGNQETQYF. The CDR3 DNA sequence: TGTGCCAGCATCGGGAACCAAGAGACCCAGTACTTC.

The rearrangement links TRBV9 to TRBJ1-3, with D perhaps TRBD1 (6 bases). The V and J ends lost 0 bases and 4 bases respectively, with 11 bases between them. This CDR3 is 15 amino acids long. CDR1 SGDLS and CDR2 YYNGEE come from the germline V gene. The CDR3 DNA reads as TGTGCCAGCAGCGTAGAAGGGGGAGTAGGAAACACCATATATTTT. Its translation: CASSVEGGVGNTIYF.

The CDR3 sequence: CASREGQGTNEQFF. The CDR3 DNA is TGTGCCAGCAGGGAAGGACAGGGGACGAATGAGCAGTTCTTC. This chain links TRBV6-6 with TRBJ2-1, with 9 bases matching TRBD1. CDR1 and CDR2 from the germline V gene are MNHNY and SVGAGI (reference sequence). The V gene end was trimmed by 6 bases and the J gene end by 7 bases; junction bases not matched to a gene: 7. This CDR3 has 14 amino acids.

J is TRBJ2-5 and V is TRBV11-2; D gene ambiguous. The CDR3 has 12 amino acids. Germline assignment: CDR1 SGHAT and CDR2 FQNNGV. Between the trimmed V and J ends, which lost 5 bases and 4 bases, there was a span of 8 bases. CDR3 in amino acids: CASSLIPETQYF. The CDR3 DNA is TGTGCCAGCAGCCTAATTCCAGAGACCCAGTACTTC.

The chain combines TRBV11-2 with TRBJ2-3; D is unresolved. This CDR3 region has 12 residues. Trimming stripped 6 bases from V and 6 bases from J, with 10 bases between. Per the germline V gene, CDR1 is SGHAT and CDR2 is FQNNGV. CDR3 residues: CASRTGLDTQYF. CDR3 DNA sequence: TGTGCCAGCAGGACGGGTTTGGATACGCAGTATTTT.